The clone carrying this T cell receptor beta chain has a handful of counts. Its cognate antigen is unknown. This record comes from a study of cytomegalovirus exposure and HLA in healthy donors. Study-level background: Tens of millions of unique TCR sequences came from HLA-typed donors in an early release. Regarding the study as a whole: Most of the CMV-associated TCR beta chains (in a later analysis) appeared to be HLA-restricted.

Both 60 Vbeta primers and 13 Jbeta primers went into the PCR. Profiling relied on immunoSEQ multiplex PCR, and the TCRdb table lists in-frame clones only, not all of them. The sample consists of 95,000 to 150,000 clones, around two thirds of them appearing once. Trimming took off 6 bases at V and 0 bases at J, with 11 bases between the two ends. This CDR3 is 15 amino acids long. Germline lookup yields CDR1 SNHLY and CDR2 FYNNEI. Specimen: PBMCs. The sequence derives from a woman aged 40 to 55 in good health and CMV-seropositive. V is TRBV2 and J is TRBJ2-2; a weak D match, TRBD1 (6 bases). The CDR3 here is CASSPQGTNTGELFF. Written as DNA, the CDR3 is TGTGCCAGCAGCCCACAGGGAACGAACACCGGGGAGCTGTTTTTT.